A selection of T cell receptor beta chains follows, all from one sample in a study of blood T cells in healthy people across ages. MiXCR, applied by TCRdb to the 5' RACE reads, yields one record per CDR3 protein. The sample yields around 1,500,000 distinct CDR3 sequences, 40% to 50% seen once. Sequencing was carried out using blood. The receptor set was obtained from a young woman in good health. Both conserved end residues are part of each CDR3. D genes are given only for firm matches. The size of a clone is reported for some rows only, either as once, few or many, or as a class for expanded clones.

CDR3aa	CDR3nt	d_gene	v_gene	j_gene	abundance
CAIGGAVGEPSTDTQYF	TGTGCCATCGGCGGGGCAGTGGGCGAACCTAGCACAGATACGCAGTATTTT	.	TRBV10-3	TRBJ2-3	few
CSARAVQEGYGYTF	TGCAGTGCTAGGGCGGTCCAAGAGGGCTATGGCTACACCTTC	.	TRBV20-1	TRBJ1-2	.
CASSYQGLAVYNEQFF	TGTGCCAGCAGCTACCAGGGACTAGCGGTTTACAATGAGCAGTTCTTC	TRBD2	TRBV6-2/TRBV6-3	TRBJ2-1	.
CASSSYENTEAFF	TGTGCCAGCAGCTCTTACGAGAACACTGAAGCTTTCTTT	.	TRBV7-3	TRBJ1-1	.
CGARVAGVAYNEQFF	TGCGGTGCTAGAGTAGCGGGAGTGGCCTACAATGAGCAGTTCTTC	TRBD2	TRBV20-1	TRBJ2-1	.
CASSDIPTGGAINTGELFF	TGTGCCAGCAGTGACATTCCGACAGGGGGCGCGATAAACACCGGGGAGCTGTTTTTT	TRBD1	TRBV6-4	TRBJ2-2	.
CAIRGTMENTEAFF	TGTGCCATCAGGGGGACAATGGAGAACACTGAAGCTTTCTTT	.	TRBV10-3	TRBJ1-1	.
CASSYRESNQPQHF	TGTGCCAGCAGTTACAGGGAGAGCAATCAGCCCCAGCATTTT	.	TRBV6-5	TRBJ1-5	once
CASSQDPTGVQPQHF	TGCGCCAGCAGCCAAGATCCCACAGGGGTCCAGCCCCAGCATTTT	TRBD1	TRBV4-1	TRBJ1-5	.
CSASRPDREYSPLHF	TGCAGTGCTTCCCGGCCCGACAGGGAGTACTCACCCCTCCACTTT	TRBD1	TRBV20-1	TRBJ1-6	.
CASSSRTSGPESWPLMETQYF	TGTGCCAGCAGCTCGCGGACTAGCGGGCCCGAGTCATGGCCGCTTATGGAGACCCAGTACTTC	TRBD2	TRBV5-6	TRBJ2-5	few
CASSARGDNEQFF	TGTGCCAGCAGCGCCAGAGGGGACAATGAGCAGTTCTTC	.	TRBV9	TRBJ2-1	few
CASSTRDRGLHEQYF	TGTGCCAGCTCAACCCGGGACAGGGGCCTCCACGAGCAGTACTTC	TRBD1	TRBV18	TRBJ2-7	.
CASSLTSGRGEQYF	TGTGCCAGCAGTTTGACTAGCGGGAGAGGCGAGCAGTACTTC	TRBD2	TRBV27	TRBJ2-7	few
CASSSQGFGEAFF	TGCGCCAGCAGCTCGCAGGGGTTCGGTGAAGCTTTCTTT	.	TRBV5-1	TRBJ1-1	few
CSVTQKKETQYF	TGCAGCGTTACCCAAAAGAAAGAGACCCAGTACTTC	.	TRBV29-1	TRBJ2-5	few
CASSPQGRPQHF	TGTGCCAGCAGTCCGCAGGGACGGCCCCAGCATTTT	.	TRBV12-3/TRBV12-4	TRBJ1-5	.
CASNGNTGRFYGYTF	TGTGCCAGCAACGGCAATACGGGGCGCTTCTATGGCTACACCTTC	.	TRBV3-1	TRBJ1-2	.
CASSLGGQVLKETQYF	TGCGCCAGCAGCTTGGGGGGTCAGGTTCTCAAAGAGACCCAGTACTTC	.	TRBV5-1	TRBJ2-5	.
CASSDGQIYGYTF	TGTGCCAGCAGTGACGGTCAGATCTATGGCTACACCTTC	.	TRBV2	TRBJ1-2	few
CASSMTRGDTEAFF	TGTGCCAGCAGCATGACTAGGGGGGACACTGAAGCTTTCTTT	.	TRBV2	TRBJ1-1	.
CASSPSSEPADTQYF	TGTGCCAGCAGCCCTAGCTCCGAGCCAGCAGATACGCAGTATTTT	.	TRBV7-2	TRBJ2-3	.
CASSAGTPSDGYTF	TGTGCCAGCAGCGCCGGGACTCCGTCCGATGGCTACACCTTC	.	TRBV9	TRBJ1-2	.
CASSSLAGGVYNEQFF	TGCGCCAGCAGCTCCCTAGCGGGAGGGGTCTACAATGAGCAGTTCTTC	TRBD2	TRBV5-1	TRBJ2-1	.
CASSRSAETQYF	TGCGCCAGCAGCAGGAGTGCGGAGACCCAGTACTTC	.	TRBV5-1	TRBJ2-5	.
CASSPGWVSNYGYTF	TGTGCCAGCAGCCCAGGATGGGTCTCTAACTATGGCTACACCTTC	.	TRBV7-9	TRBJ1-2	.
CASTPPTYRPDTQYF	TGTGCCAGCACCCCGCCGACCTACCGGCCAGATACGCAGTATTTT	.	TRBV7-9	TRBJ2-3	.
CSVPTGWGTDTQYF	TGCAGCGTACCGACAGGGTGGGGCACAGATACGCAGTATTTT	TRBD1	TRBV29-1	TRBJ2-3	.
CASSGQGANEQFF	TGCGCCAGCAGTGGACAGGGGGCCAATGAGCAGTTCTTC	TRBD1	TRBV10-1	TRBJ2-1	.
CSALAEDTDTQYF	TGCAGTGCCTTAGCGGAGGACACAGATACGCAGTATTTT	.	TRBV20-1	TRBJ2-3	.
CASSRLAGQPNEQYF	TGTGCCAGCAGCCGACTAGCGGGACAGCCTAACGAGCAGTACTTC	TRBD2	TRBV3-1	TRBJ2-7	.
CASSVFDPQETQYF	TGTGCCAGCAGTGTATTTGATCCCCAAGAGACCCAGTACTTC	.	TRBV28	TRBJ2-5	few
CASSLGGGGSGDTQYF	TGTGCCAGCAGCTTAGGGGGGGGCGGGAGCGGAGATACGCAGTATTTT	.	TRBV7-2	TRBJ2-3	few
CSAPRQGSYEQYF	TGCAGTGCTCCCCGGCAGGGATCCTACGAGCAGTACTTC	.	TRBV20-1	TRBJ2-7	few
CAISEKEGSAGYTF	TGTGCCATCAGTGAGAAGGAGGGGAGTGCTGGCTACACCTTC	.	TRBV10-3	TRBJ1-2	.
CASSPPTGDTYNEQYF	TGCGCCAGCAGCCCCCCGACAGGGGATACCTACAATGAGCAGTACTTC	TRBD1	TRBV5-1	TRBJ2-7	.
CASSEDRVGSNEQFF	TGTGCCAGCAGTGAGGACAGGGTGGGCTCCAATGAGCAGTTCTTC	TRBD1	TRBV2	TRBJ2-1	few
CASSREGVSNQPQHF	TGTGCCAGCAGCCGGGAGGGGGTTAGCAATCAGCCCCAGCATTTT	.	TRBV28	TRBJ1-5	.
CSATGTSGVSTDTQYF	TGCAGTGCAACCGGGACTAGCGGGGTCAGCACAGATACGCAGTATTTT	TRBD2	TRBV20-1	TRBJ2-3	.
CSASPRDFYEQYF	TGCAGTGCTAGCCCCCGGGACTTCTACGAGCAGTACTTC	.	TRBV20-1	TRBJ2-7	.
CASRSLAGQETQYF	TGCGCCAGCAGATCCCTAGCGGGGCAAGAGACCCAGTACTTC	TRBD2	TRBV5-1	TRBJ2-5	.
CASSRTGNQPRHF	TGTGCCAGCAGCCGGACAGGCAATCAGCCCCGGCATTTT	TRBD1	TRBV7-9	TRBJ1-5	.
CASSLGVQGETQYF	TGCGCCAGCAGCTTGGGAGTACAAGGGGAGACCCAGTACTTC	.	TRBV5-1	TRBJ2-5	.
CSARTSKETQYF	TGCAGTGCCAGGACTAGCAAGGAGACCCAGTACTTC	TRBD2	TRBV20-1	TRBJ2-5	many
CSASIVGGSYEQYF	TGCAGTGCCTCTATCGTAGGTGGCTCCTACGAGCAGTACTTC	.	TRBV20-1	TRBJ2-7	few
CASSPGRTYNSPLHF	TGCGCCAGCAGCCCCGGACGGACCTATAATTCACCCCTCCACTTT	.	TRBV5-1	TRBJ1-6	.
CSARDSGGGNQPQHF	TGCAGTGCTAGAGATTCTGGGGGCGGGAATCAGCCCCAGCATTTT	.	TRBV20-1	TRBJ1-5	many
CSAYIQREDGYEQYF	TGCAGCGCCTACATCCAGCGGGAGGATGGGTACGAGCAGTACTTC	TRBD2	TRBV29-1	TRBJ2-7	many
CATSVDNDEQFF	TGTGCCACCAGTGTTGATAACGATGAGCAGTTCTTC	.	TRBV24-1	TRBJ2-1	.
CASSWTAPGNHEQYF	TGCGCCAGCAGCTGGACAGCCCCGGGGAACCACGAGCAGTACTTC	.	TRBV4-1	TRBJ2-7	.
CASSTAGTSFPDTQYF	TGTGCCAGCAGCACAGCCGGGACTTCCTTCCCAGATACGCAGTATTTT	.	TRBV7-2	TRBJ2-3	few
CASIGPRETQYF	TGTGCCAGCATCGGACCTCGGGAGACCCAGTACTTC	.	TRBV6-1	TRBJ2-5	many
CASSLNFYGYTF	TGTGCCAGCAGCCTGAACTTCTATGGCTACACCTTC	.	TRBV3-1	TRBJ1-2	few
CASSPSRGVYEQFF	TGTGCCAGCAGTCCCTCCCGGGGGGTCTACGAGCAGTTCTTC	TRBD2	TRBV27	TRBJ2-1	.
CSVEEQGYEQYF	TGCAGCGTTGAAGAACAGGGCTACGAGCAGTACTTC	.	TRBV29-1	TRBJ2-7	.